These 17 T cell receptor beta chains came from one sample sequenced in a study of OX40 agonist ivuxolimab in advanced cancers. The data were produced by immunoSEQ multiplex PCR, yet TCRdb's version contains in-frame clones alone and is incomplete. The data hold over 40,000 clones, with around 89% observed a single time. Source: CD4+ or CD8+ T cells sorted from blood, taken in a trial of the OX40 agonist ivuxolimab. The receptors originated from an adult with an advanced solid tumor such as melanoma, head and neck, liver or kidney cancer.

This chain uses TRBV7-9 with TRBJ1-2, with D possibly matching TRBD1 (5 bases). Germline V CDR1 and CDR2: SEHNR, FQNEAQ (reference sequence). Trimming cost V 1 base and J 9 bases, with 18 bases left between them. The CDR3 length is 15 residues. CDR3 in amino acids: CASSLGRGPQSRYTF. In nucleotides, the CDR3 is TGTGCCAGCAGCTTAGGGAGGGGACCTCAGTCCCGCTACACCTTC. The whole variable domain, remainder taken from reference TRBV7-9 and TRBJ1-2, is DTGVSQNPRHKITKRGQNVTFRCDPISEHNRLYWYRQTLGQGPEFLTYFQNEAQLEKSRLLSDRFSAERPKGSFSTLEIQRTEQGDSAMYLCASSLGRGPQSRYTFGSGTRLTVV.

The chain uses TRBV23-1 and TRBJ2-7, with D tentatively TRBD1 or TRBD2 (6 bases each). TRBV23-1 is assigned to the ORF class and has an uncertain function. The V end lost 3 bases, the J end lost 7 bases, and 28 bases lay between the germline ends. The CDR3 has 18 residues. CDR3 DNA: TGCGCCAGCAGTCACCCCGGGGGTTACAGGGACCCCTCGGGGGAGCAGTACTTC. Amino acids: CASSHPGGYRDPSGEQYF.

V and J are TRBV7-9 and TRBJ2-1; D not certain. The CDR3 has 14 amino acids. V was pared by 0 bases and J by 8 bases, with 11 bases between. CDR1 and CDR2 from the germline V gene are SEHNR and FQNEAQ (reference sequence). DNA of the CDR3: TGTGCCAGCAGCTTAGCGCCCGAAGTGGATGAGCAGTTCTTC. Amino acid sequence: CASSLAPEVDEQFF. Based on the CDR3 plus reference TRBV7-9 and TRBJ2-1, the full variable domain is DTGVSQNPRHKITKRGQNVTFRCDPISEHNRLYWYRQTLGQGPEFLTYFQNEAQLEKSRLLSDRFSAERPKGSFSTLEIQRTEQGDSAMYLCASSLAPEVDEQFFGPGTRLTVL.

With respect to this clone: An end of the junction does not agree with germline; a read error may underlie this. J is TRBJ2-7 and V is TRBV27; 7 nucleotides match TRBD2. This CDR3 is built from 19 residues. CDR1 is MNHEY and CDR2 is SMNVEV in the germline V gene (reference sequence). CDR3 sequence (DNA): TGTGCCAGCAGCTCCAAAAATAAAATTCGGCTAGCGGACTACTACGAGCAGTGCTTC. Translation gives CASSSKNKIRLADYYEQCF.

The rearrangement joins TRBV5-6 to TRBJ2-7; no reliable D call. There are 13 residues in the CDR3. V dropped 4 bases and J dropped 3 bases, with 11 bases sitting between them. CDR1 is SGHDT and CDR2 is YYEEEE in the germline V gene. This CDR3 is CASSQRTNYEQYF. The CDR3 nucleotides are TGTGCCAGCAGCCAACGGACCAACTACGAGCAGTACTTC.

The chain combines TRBV28 with TRBJ2-7; 8 bases map to TRBD1. Germline CDR1 and CDR2: MDHEN and SYDVKM. The J segment lost 7 bases and the V segment lost 3 bases, leaving 8 bases of the junction unmatched. The CDR3 covers 14 residues. The chain's CDR3 is CASSLTGEPGEQYF. The CDR3 DNA follows: TGTGCCAGCAGTTTGACAGGGGAGCCGGGAGAGCAGTACTTC.

This clone has a handful of counts. This chain joins TRBV4-1 and TRBJ2-7; 9 bases map to TRBD1. With V trimmed by 4 bases and J by 2 bases, 3 bases remained unmatched. CDR3 length equals 14 residues. The germline V gene has CDR1 MGHRA and CDR2 YSYEKL. The CDR3 nucleotides are TGCGCCAGCAGCCCGACAGGGGGACCCTACGAGCAGTACTTC. It yields the protein CASSPTGGPYEQYF.

V and J are TRBV6-4 and TRBJ2-1; TRBD2 matches at 11 bases. CDR1 is MRHNA, CDR2 SNTAGT, per germline. The trim removed 4 bases at V and 8 bases at J, leaving 4 bases unmatched. This CDR3 is built from 14 residues. Here the CDR3 DNA reads TGTGCCAGCAGTGGCGTAGCGGGAGGGGATGAGCAGTTCTTC. Translated: CASSGVAGGDEQFF.

The rearrangement uses TRBV15 and TRBJ2-3; 11 nucleotides line up with TRBD2. The CDR3 loop spans 15 amino acids. After removal of 1 base from V and 6 bases from J, the junction contained 3 bases not matched to a gene. Germline V gives CDR1 LNHNV, CDR2 YYDKDF (reference sequence). This CDR3 is CATSRVRTSGDTQYF. CDR3 sequence (DNA): TGTGCCACCAGCAGAGTTCGGACTAGCGGGGATACGCAGTATTTT.

The chain couples TRBV7-9 to TRBJ2-1; the D is unclear. The CDR3 has 15 amino acids. Germline CDR1 and CDR2: SEHNR and FQNEAQ (reference sequence). V was trimmed by 5 bases and J by 2 bases, leaving 13 bases between them. In DNA form, the CDR3 reads TGTGCCAGCAGCACCCCGGACCTCCCCTACAATGAGCAGTTCTTC. It yields the protein CASSTPDLPYNEQFF.

The chain couples TRBV5-4 to TRBJ2-5; D might be TRBD2 (5 bases). The germline V gene has CDR1 SGHNT and CDR2 YYREEE (reference sequence). V shed 0 bases and J shed 3 bases, with 6 bases lying between them. The CDR3 consists of 13 residues. In nucleotides, the CDR3 is TGTGCCAGCAGCTTGGAGAGGGAAGAGACCCAGTACTTC. Encoded protein: CASSLEREETQYF.

V and J are TRBV6-1 and TRBJ2-5; the D gene is possibly TRBD2 (6 bases). Trimming cost V 3 bases and J 5 bases, with 16 bases left between them. The CDR3 contains 15 residues. Germline V gene lookup returns CDR1 MNHNS and CDR2 SASEGT. The CDR3 DNA is TGTGCCAGCAGTGAGGGGTTCGGGGGATCTGAGACCCAGTACTTC. It yields the protein CASSEGFGGSETQYF.

V is TRBV7-6 and J is TRBJ2-5, with no clear D. The CDR3 sequence is 15 residues long. Trimming removed 0 bases at V and 1 base at J, with 9 bases between. In germline, CDR1 is SGHVS, CDR2 FNYEAQ. CDR3 coding DNA: TGTGCCAGCAGCTTAGCAGAACGGACCCAAGAGACCCAGTACTTC. Protein product: CASSLAERTQETQYF.

CDR3 coding DNA: TGTGCCAGCACCTTGACAGGCACCTACGAGCAGTACTTC. Its translation: CASTLTGTYEQYF. This sequence joins TRBV6-1 and TRBJ2-7, with TRBD1 as a possible D gene (6 bases). The CDR3 is 13 amino acids. CDR1 is MNHNS, CDR2 SASEGT, per germline. The V gene lost 7 bases and the J gene lost 2 bases, with 12 bases spanning the gap.

This rearrangement joins TRBV6-4 to TRBJ2-1, with 10 bases aligning to TRBD2. Germline V lookup: CDR1 MRHNA, CDR2 SNTAGT. The CDR3 totals 15 residues. J lost 7 bases, V lost 0 bases, and 3 bases had no gene match. The CDR3: CASSDSSSGSNEQFF. The CDR3 DNA follows: TGTGCCAGCAGTGACTCGTCTAGCGGGAGTAATGAGCAGTTCTTC.

This clone came up once. This chain joins TRBV10-2 and TRBJ1-2, with D tentatively TRBD1 (5 bases). The V gene's germline CDR1 is WSHSY and CDR2 SAAADI. The CDR3 length is 13 residues. Trimming took 5 bases from V and 6 from J, leaving 13 bases between them. CDR3 sequence reads: CASSRGYLDGYTF. The CDR3 bases are TGCGCCAGCAGTCGGGGGTATCTGGATGGCTACACCTTC.

V gene TRBV30 combines with J gene TRBJ2-5; TRBD1 aligns across 8 bases. Germline CDR1 reads GTSNPN; CDR2 reads SVGIG (reference sequence). The CDR3 contains 14 residues. The V segment lost 2 bases and the J segment 2 bases; nucleotides outside the gene matches: 4. The CDR3 DNA is TGTGCCTGGAGTTCGGGACAGGTGCAAGAGACCCAGTACTTC. This gives the protein CAWSSGQVQETQYF.